The entry below describes one TCR beta chain. The antigen is not known. The sample comes from a study of blood T cells in healthy people across ages. Broader study findings: Long-lived donors exceeded aged donors in naive CD4+ cells and diversity.

This CDR3 is 12 amino acids long. V was shortened by 3 bases and J by 5 bases, with 8 bases between the two germline ends. Germline lookup yields CDR1 SGDLS and CDR2 YYNGEE. Sample-barcoded 5' priming and a J-beta primer mix drove a second PCR of roughly 6 to 12 cycles. From the 5' RACE reads, TCRdb called clonotypes with MiXCR, one entry per CDR3 protein. The table shows more than 1,400,000 distinct CDR3 sequences, with roughly 40% occurring only once. The source material was blood. The clonotype originates from a woman aged 18 to 35 in good health. J is TRBJ2-5 and V is TRBV9; D is ambiguous. CDR3 sequence (DNA): TGTGCCAGCAGCGGGGCGGCGGAGACCCAGTACTTC. Residues: CASSGAAETQYF.